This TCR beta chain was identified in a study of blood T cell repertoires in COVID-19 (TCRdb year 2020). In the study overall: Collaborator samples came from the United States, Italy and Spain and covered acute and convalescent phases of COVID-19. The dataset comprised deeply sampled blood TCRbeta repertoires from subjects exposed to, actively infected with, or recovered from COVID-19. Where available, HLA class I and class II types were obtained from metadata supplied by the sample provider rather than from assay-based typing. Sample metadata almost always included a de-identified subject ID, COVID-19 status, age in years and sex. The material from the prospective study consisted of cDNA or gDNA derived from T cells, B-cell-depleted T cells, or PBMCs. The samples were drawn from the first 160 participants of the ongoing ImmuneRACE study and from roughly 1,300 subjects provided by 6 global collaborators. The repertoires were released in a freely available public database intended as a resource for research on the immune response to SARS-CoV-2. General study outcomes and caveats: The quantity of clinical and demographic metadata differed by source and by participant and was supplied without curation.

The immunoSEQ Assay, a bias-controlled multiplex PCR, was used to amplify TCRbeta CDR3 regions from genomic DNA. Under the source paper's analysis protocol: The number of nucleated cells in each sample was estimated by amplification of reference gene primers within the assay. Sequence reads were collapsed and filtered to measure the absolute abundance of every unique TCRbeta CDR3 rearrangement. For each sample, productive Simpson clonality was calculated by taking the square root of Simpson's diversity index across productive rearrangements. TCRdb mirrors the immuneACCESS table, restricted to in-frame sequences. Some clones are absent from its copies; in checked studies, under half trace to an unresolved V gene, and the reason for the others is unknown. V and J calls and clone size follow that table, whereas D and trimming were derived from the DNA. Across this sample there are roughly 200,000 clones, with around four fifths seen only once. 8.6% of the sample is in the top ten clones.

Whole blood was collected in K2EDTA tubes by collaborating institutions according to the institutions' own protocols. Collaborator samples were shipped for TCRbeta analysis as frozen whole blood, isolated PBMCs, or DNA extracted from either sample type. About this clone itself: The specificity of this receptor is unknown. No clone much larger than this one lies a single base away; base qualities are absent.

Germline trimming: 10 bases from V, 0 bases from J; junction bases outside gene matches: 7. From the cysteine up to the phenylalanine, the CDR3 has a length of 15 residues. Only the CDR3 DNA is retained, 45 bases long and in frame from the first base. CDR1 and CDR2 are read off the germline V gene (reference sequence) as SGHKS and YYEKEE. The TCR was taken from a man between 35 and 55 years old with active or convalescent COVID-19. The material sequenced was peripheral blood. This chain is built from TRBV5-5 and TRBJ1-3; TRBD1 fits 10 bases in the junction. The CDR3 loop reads CARETGGSSGNTIYF. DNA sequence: TGTGCCCGCGAGACAGGGGGCAGCTCTGGAAACACCATATATTTT.